This T cell receptor beta chain was sequenced for a study of OX40 agonist ivuxolimab in advanced cancers. Profiled with immunoSEQ multiplex PCR; TCRdb holds only in-frame clones, not every one. The table records some 48,000 clones, roughly 81% of them present only once. Trimming shortened V by 0 bases and J by 5 bases, and 4 bases separated the two germline ends. The CDR3 has 12 amino acids. Germline CDR1 ENHRY, CDR2 SYGVKD. This clonotype originated in an adult with an advanced solid tumor such as melanoma, head and neck, liver or kidney cancer. V is TRBV10-3 and J is TRBJ1-1; D unresolved. The sequencing used CD4+ or CD8+ T cells sorted from blood, collected in a trial of the OX40 agonist ivuxolimab. This CDR3 is CAISESKTEAFF. CDR3 nucleotides: TGTGCCATCAGTGAGTCGAAAACTGAAGCTTTCTTT.